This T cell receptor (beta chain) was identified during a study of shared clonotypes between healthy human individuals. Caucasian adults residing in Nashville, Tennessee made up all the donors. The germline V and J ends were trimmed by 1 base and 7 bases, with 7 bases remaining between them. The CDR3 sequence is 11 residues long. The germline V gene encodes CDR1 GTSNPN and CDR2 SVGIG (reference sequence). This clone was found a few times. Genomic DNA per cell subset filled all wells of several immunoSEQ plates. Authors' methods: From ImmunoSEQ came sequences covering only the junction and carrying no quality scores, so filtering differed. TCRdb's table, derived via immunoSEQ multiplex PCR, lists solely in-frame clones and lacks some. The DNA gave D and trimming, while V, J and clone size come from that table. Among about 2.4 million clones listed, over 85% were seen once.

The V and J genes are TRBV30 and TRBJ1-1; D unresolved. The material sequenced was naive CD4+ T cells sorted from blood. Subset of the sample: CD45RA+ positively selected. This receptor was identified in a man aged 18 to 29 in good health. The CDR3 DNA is TGTGCCTGGAGTGAGCGAGTTGAAGCTTTCTTT. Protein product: CAWSERVEAFF.